This is a list of T cell receptor beta chains from one sample in a study of T cells in tumors after PD-1 blockade. Sequenced by immunoSEQ multiplex PCR; TCRdb stores in-frame clones only, minus some. The sample has more than 50,000 clones; around two thirds are singletons. The sample here was PBMCs, taken after anti-PD-1 treatment. These receptor sequences come from a human donor with basal cell carcinoma. Each CDR3 is given with its conserved first and last residue. Each record gives: J gene, D gene, V gene, clone size, CDR3 DNA, CDR3 protein. The D gene is left open where the match is weak. Clone size is stated in some rows and not others, as once, few, many or a class when expanded.

j_gene: TRBJ2-3; d_gene: TRBD2; v_gene: TRBV10-3; abundance: NA; CDR3nt: TGTGCCATCAGTGAGAGTCTAGCGGGGGGGCAAGATACGCAGTATTTT; CDR3aa: CAISESLAGGQDTQYF
j_gene: TRBJ1-1; d_gene: NA; v_gene: TRBV3-1/TRBV3-2; abundance: NA; CDR3nt: TGTGCCAGCAGCCAAGAAGGCGGGGTCACTGAAGCTTTCTTT; CDR3aa: CASSQEGGVTEAFF
j_gene: TRBJ1-2; d_gene: NA; v_gene: TRBV4-1; abundance: NA; CDR3nt: TGCGCCAGCAGCCAAGGGACGGCCTTTAATGGCTACACCTTC; CDR3aa: CASSQGTAFNGYTF
j_gene: TRBJ1-1; d_gene: NA; v_gene: TRBV27; abundance: few; CDR3nt: TGTGCCAGCAGATGGGACACGAAGAACACTGAAGCTTTCTTT; CDR3aa: CASRWDTKNTEAFF
j_gene: TRBJ2-7; d_gene: NA; v_gene: TRBV19; abundance: NA; CDR3nt: TGTGCCAGTAGTATCGAGAGCTCCTACGAGCAGTACTTC; CDR3aa: CASSIESSYEQYF
j_gene: TRBJ2-7; d_gene: TRBD2; v_gene: TRBV20-1; abundance: NA; CDR3nt: TGCAGTGCTAGTAGGGCTAGCGGGGGCTACGAGCAGTACTTC; CDR3aa: CSASRASGGYEQYF
j_gene: TRBJ1-1; d_gene: TRBD1; v_gene: TRBV7-2; abundance: once; CDR3nt: TGTGCCAGCAGCTTCGGGGGACAGGGGAAGACTGAAGCTTTCTTT; CDR3aa: CASSFGGQGKTEAFF
j_gene: TRBJ1-1; d_gene: TRBD1; v_gene: TRBV7-9; abundance: once; CDR3nt: TGTGCCAGCAGCTTCTCCGGACAGGGGGGAGCTGAAGCTTTCTTT; CDR3aa: CASSFSGQGGAEAFF
j_gene: TRBJ2-2; d_gene: NA; v_gene: TRBV5-5; abundance: NA; CDR3nt: TGTGCCAGCAGCTCTCACACCACCGGGGAGCTGTTTTTT; CDR3aa: CASSSHTTGELFF
j_gene: TRBJ2-2; d_gene: TRBD1; v_gene: TRBV15; abundance: NA; CDR3nt: TGTGCCACCAGCAAACAGGGGAAATCGAACACCGGGGAGCTGTTTTTT; CDR3aa: CATSKQGKSNTGELFF
j_gene: TRBJ1-3; d_gene: NA; v_gene: TRBV7-9; abundance: few; CDR3nt: TGTGCCAGCAGCTTTGGGGGGAGTACTGGAAACACCATATATTTT; CDR3aa: CASSFGGSTGNTIYF
j_gene: TRBJ2-2; d_gene: NA; v_gene: TRBV24-1; abundance: NA; CDR3nt: TGTGCCACCAGTGATCCGGGACAAGGGACCGGGGAGCTGTTTTTT; CDR3aa: CATSDPGQGTGELFF
j_gene: TRBJ2-7; d_gene: NA; v_gene: TRBV11-3; abundance: NA; CDR3nt: TGTGCCAGCAGCGCCGCTCCGGGGAGCTCCTACGAGCAGTACTTC; CDR3aa: CASSAAPGSSYEQYF
j_gene: TRBJ1-6; d_gene: NA; v_gene: TRBV5-1; abundance: NA; CDR3nt: TGCGCCAGCAGCTTGAGGGAGAATTCACCCCTCCACTTT; CDR3aa: CASSLRENSPLHF
j_gene: TRBJ1-1; d_gene: NA; v_gene: TRBV7-9; abundance: NA; CDR3nt: TGTGCCAGCAGCGGAAAAAACGGGGTACTTGACACTGAAGCTTTCTTT; CDR3aa: CASSGKNGVLDTEAFF
j_gene: TRBJ1-1; d_gene: TRBD1; v_gene: TRBV28; abundance: NA; CDR3nt: TGTGCCAGCAGTGCTACCCGGGACAGGGTAATCGGGACTGAAGCTTTCTTT; CDR3aa: CASSATRDRVIGTEAFF
j_gene: TRBJ1-1; d_gene: NA; v_gene: TRBV7-9; abundance: few; CDR3nt: TGTGCCAGCAGCTTAGACAGGAAGGGTGAAGCTTTCTTT; CDR3aa: CASSLDRKGEAFF
j_gene: TRBJ2-7; d_gene: TRBD1; v_gene: TRBV7-9; abundance: large; CDR3nt: TGTGCCAGCAGCTTCTACGACAGGGGGCTCCACGAGCAGTACTTC; CDR3aa: CASSFYDRGLHEQYF
j_gene: TRBJ1-3; d_gene: NA; v_gene: TRBV5-1; abundance: NA; CDR3nt: TGCGCCAGCAGCTTGGAAGGGGCAGTTAGGGACACCATATATTTT; CDR3aa: CASSLEGAVRDTIYF
j_gene: TRBJ1-6; d_gene: NA; v_gene: TRBV30; abundance: NA; CDR3nt: TGTGCCTGGAGGCGGGATCCGGGGGGGGATTCACCCCTCCACTTT; CDR3aa: CAWRRDPGGDSPLHF
j_gene: TRBJ1-1; d_gene: TRBD1; v_gene: TRBV18; abundance: NA; CDR3nt: TGTGCCAGCTCCCGAGGACAGGGTGAAACTGAAGCTTTCTTT; CDR3aa: CASSRGQGETEAFF
j_gene: TRBJ2-3; d_gene: TRBD1; v_gene: TRBV6-6; abundance: NA; CDR3nt: TGTGCCAGCAGGGACAGGAGAACAGATACGCAGTATTTT; CDR3aa: CASRDRRTDTQYF
j_gene: TRBJ1-5; d_gene: NA; v_gene: TRBV5-1; abundance: NA; CDR3nt: TGCGCCAGCAGCTTGGAGGGGGTCAGCAATCAGCCCCAGCATTTT; CDR3aa: CASSLEGVSNQPQHF
j_gene: TRBJ2-1; d_gene: NA; v_gene: TRBV7-9; abundance: NA; CDR3nt: TGTGCCAGCAGCTTAGGGGGACTGGAGGGGGGCAATGAGCAGTTCTTC; CDR3aa: CASSLGGLEGGNEQFF
j_gene: TRBJ2-7; d_gene: TRBD2; v_gene: TRBV4-2; abundance: few; CDR3nt: TGTGCCAGCAGCCAGGCCACTAGCGGGCCATACCGCTCGCAGTACTTC; CDR3aa: CASSQATSGPYRSQYF
j_gene: TRBJ2-2; d_gene: TRBD1; v_gene: TRBV5-4; abundance: few; CDR3nt: TGTGCCAGTTACGACAGGGGCATAAACACCGGGGAGCTGTTTTTT; CDR3aa: CASYDRGINTGELFF
j_gene: TRBJ2-1; d_gene: NA; v_gene: TRBV15; abundance: NA; CDR3nt: TGTGCCACCAGCAGGATAGCAGGAGAGTCTGAGCAGTTCTTC; CDR3aa: CATSRIAGESEQFF
j_gene: TRBJ2-4; d_gene: TRBD1; v_gene: TRBV7-9; abundance: NA; CDR3nt: TGTGCCAGCAGCTTAGCATGGGACAGGGGGCGAGTGAGCATTCAGTACTTC; CDR3aa: CASSLAWDRGRVSIQYF
j_gene: TRBJ1-3; d_gene: TRBD1; v_gene: TRBV7-2; abundance: NA; CDR3nt: TGTGCCAGCAGCTTAGTGTCAGAGGGGGCGATTGGAAACACCATATATTTT; CDR3aa: CASSLVSEGAIGNTIYF
j_gene: TRBJ2-5; d_gene: NA; v_gene: TRBV5-4; abundance: NA; CDR3nt: TGTGCCAGCAGCTTGGAGGGCTTAGAGACCCAGTACTTC; CDR3aa: CASSLEGLETQYF
j_gene: TRBJ2-3; d_gene: TRBD1; v_gene: TRBV6-5; abundance: NA; CDR3nt: TGTGCCAGCAGTTACTCCCGGGACAGCCTCACAGATACGCAGTATTTT; CDR3aa: CASSYSRDSLTDTQYF
j_gene: TRBJ2-5; d_gene: NA; v_gene: TRBV11-1; abundance: NA; CDR3nt: TGTGCCAGCAGCTCGGGCCTGGGAGAGACCCAGTACTTC; CDR3aa: CASSSGLGETQYF
j_gene: TRBJ1-2; d_gene: NA; v_gene: TRBV6-2/TRBV6-3; abundance: NA; CDR3nt: TGTGCCAGCAGCTCAATTAGAAAAGACCACTATGGCTACACCTTC; CDR3aa: CASSSIRKDHYGYTF
j_gene: TRBJ1-2; d_gene: NA; v_gene: TRBV30; abundance: NA; CDR3nt: TGTGCCTGGAGCAGCGGCTATCTCTATGGCTACACCTTC; CDR3aa: CAWSSGYLYGYTF
j_gene: TRBJ2-1; d_gene: NA; v_gene: TRBV19; abundance: NA; CDR3nt: TGTGCCAGTAGTATTCCCAGGGGGGAATACAATGAGCAGTTCTTC; CDR3aa: CASSIPRGEYNEQFF
j_gene: TRBJ1-1; d_gene: NA; v_gene: TRBV19; abundance: NA; CDR3nt: TGTGCCAGTAGTATCAGGGGCCTTATCACTGAAGCTTTCTTT; CDR3aa: CASSIRGLITEAFF
j_gene: TRBJ2-3; d_gene: TRBD2; v_gene: TRBV16; abundance: NA; CDR3nt: TGTGCCAGCAGCCAATCCCTACCCGAGACTAGCGGAAGCACAGATACGCAGTATTTT; CDR3aa: CASSQSLPETSGSTDTQYF
j_gene: TRBJ2-1; d_gene: NA; v_gene: TRBV3-1/TRBV3-2; abundance: NA; CDR3nt: TGTGCCAGCAGCCAAGCCGGAGGGTCCTACAATGAGCAGTTCTTC; CDR3aa: CASSQAGGSYNEQFF
j_gene: TRBJ1-6; d_gene: TRBD1; v_gene: TRBV5-1; abundance: few; CDR3nt: TGCGCCAGCAGCTTGGGGCAGGGGGCTTTGAATTCACCCCTCCACTTT; CDR3aa: CASSLGQGALNSPLHF
j_gene: TRBJ1-6; d_gene: NA; v_gene: TRBV10-2; abundance: NA; CDR3nt: TGCGCCAGCAGTGACAGGGCCAAGGATTCACCCCTCCACTTT; CDR3aa: CASSDRAKDSPLHF
j_gene: TRBJ2-3; d_gene: NA; v_gene: TRBV6-5; abundance: once; CDR3nt: TGTGCCAGCATGAGTAGGCGGGGCACAGATACGCAGTATTTT; CDR3aa: CASMSRRGTDTQYF
j_gene: TRBJ2-1; d_gene: NA; v_gene: TRBV2; abundance: NA; CDR3nt: TGTGCCAGCAGTGAAAGGGTAAGGGATGAGCAGTTCTTC; CDR3aa: CASSERVRDEQFF
j_gene: TRBJ1-1; d_gene: TRBD1; v_gene: TRBV6-5; abundance: once; CDR3nt: TGTGCCAGCCACAGGGGAACTGAAGCTTTCTTT; CDR3aa: CASHRGTEAFF
j_gene: TRBJ2-2; d_gene: NA; v_gene: TRBV19; abundance: few; CDR3nt: TGTGCCAGTAGTAACCGGGACCAGAACACCGGGGAGCTGTTTTTT; CDR3aa: CASSNRDQNTGELFF
j_gene: TRBJ2-2; d_gene: NA; v_gene: TRBV6-6; abundance: NA; CDR3nt: TGTGCCAGCAGACCCCCCGGGGACACCGGGGAGCTGTTTTTT; CDR3aa: CASRPPGDTGELFF
j_gene: TRBJ2-7; d_gene: NA; v_gene: TRBV2; abundance: NA; CDR3nt: TGTGCCAGCAGTGACGGCGTACGCTACGAGCAGTACTTC; CDR3aa: CASSDGVRYEQYF